The subject of this entry is one T cell receptor (beta chain). The sample is drawn from a study of shared clonotypes between healthy human individuals. V gave up 1 base and J gave up 2 bases, with 16 bases separating them. Germline assignment: CDR1 LGHNA and CDR2 YNFKEQ. The CDR3 sequence is 17 residues long. Under the authors' procedure: ImmunoSEQ yielded junction-only sequences lacking quality scores, so filtering differed. Profiled with immunoSEQ multiplex PCR; TCRdb holds only in-frame clones, not every one. V and J calls plus clone size are reproduced from that table; the DNA served to infer D and trimming. The repertoire holds approximately 1.1 million clones, with around 78% as singletons.

Sequenced: memory CD4+ T cells from PBMCs. Subset in this sample: CD45RA-negative fraction. The origin of this receptor is a man in his late teens or twenties in good health. Some clones in this sample may be carry-over from other donors' samples. The chain joins TRBV4-2 to TRBJ2-3; D might be TRBD2 (6 bases). CDR3 sequence reads: CASSQVLARRPTDTQYF. DNA for the CDR3: TGTGCCAGCAGCCAAGTGCTAGCGCGTCGCCCCACAGATACGCAGTATTTT.